The rows below give T cell receptor beta chains drawn from one sample of a study of cytotoxic CD8 clonotypes in ibrutinib-treated CLL. Profiling relied on immunoSEQ multiplex PCR, and the TCRdb table lists in-frame clones only, not all of them. The table has approximately 280,000 clones, around 77% seen once. The source material was PBMCs, sampled at disease progression, from a patient treated with ibrutinib. All receptors derive from a human donor with chronic lymphocytic leukemia. CDR3s include the opening cysteine and the closing phenylalanine or tryptophan. D genes are given only for firm matches. Size is omitted from some rows. Given values are once, few, many or a class for expanded clones.

size	V	D	J	DNA	CDR3
.	TRBV7-8	TRBD1	TRBJ2-7	TGTGCCAGCAGCTTACCAAAACAGGGGACCTACGAGCAGTACTTC	CASSLPKQGTYEQYF
.	TRBV10-2	.	TRBJ2-2	TGCGCCAGCCTTAAGACTAGTCGTAACACCGGGGAGCTGTTTTTT	CASLKTSRNTGELFF
.	TRBV5-1	TRBD1	TRBJ2-2	TGCGCCAGCAGCTTCACCCGTGCACAGGGGATCGGGGAGCTGTTTTTT	CASSFTRAQGIGELFF
.	TRBV28	.	TRBJ2-3	TGTGCCAGCAGTTTAAGAGGCACAGATACGCAGTATTTT	CASSLRGTDTQYF
few	TRBV9	TRBD1	TRBJ2-7	TGTGCCAGCAGCGTTCAACAGGGGGCCGAGCAGTACTTC	CASSVQQGAEQYF
.	TRBV12-2	.	TRBJ1-6	TGTGCAAGTCGCCTAGGGACAGGATATAATTCACCCCTCCACTTT	CASRLGTGYNSPLHF
.	TRBV7-2	.	TRBJ2-7	TGTGCCAGCAGCTTATTCCCGTTAGGGGCCTACGAGCAGTACTTC	CASSLFPLGAYEQYF
.	TRBV29-1	.	TRBJ2-7	TGCAGCGTTGAATACTGGGACAACTCCTACGAGCAGTACTTC	CSVEYWDNSYEQYF
.	TRBV15	TRBD1	TRBJ1-5	TGTGCCACCGGACAGGGGGGTGGCAATCAGCCCCAGCATTTT	CATGQGGGNQPQHF
.	TRBV7-2	.	TRBJ1-2	TGTGCCAGCAGCTTAGAACCGGCCGGCTATGGCTACACCTTC	CASSLEPAGYGYTF
.	TRBV10-2	TRBD2	TRBJ2-5	TGCGCCAGCAGTGGCGGACTAGCGCGGGAGACCCAGTACTTC	CASSGGLARETQYF
.	TRBV29-1	TRBD2	TRBJ2-7	TGCAGCGCTGGGACTAGCGGTTACGAGCAGTACTTC	CSAGTSGYEQYF
once	TRBV19	TRBD2	TRBJ2-7	TGTGCCAGTAGTGCCAGACTAGCGGGAGGGCACGAGCAGTACTTC	CASSARLAGGHEQYF
once	TRBV5-4	TRBD2	TRBJ2-2	TGTGCCAGCAGCTATGGACTAGCGTGGGACACCGGGGAGCTGTTTTTT	CASSYGLAWDTGELFF
.	TRBV6-5	.	TRBJ1-2	TGTGCCACCGCTCGGCCTTCACGAGGTAGCTATGGCTACACCTTC	CATARPSRGSYGYTF
.	TRBV6-6	.	TRBJ1-1	TGTGCCAGCAGTCCACCCTACGGTGGCAACACTGAAGCTTTCTTT	CASSPPYGGNTEAFF
few	TRBV10-2	.	TRBJ2-7	TGCGCCAGCACCGGGGGTGAGGCACGGGGGCAGTACTTC	CASTGGEARGQYF
.	TRBV29-1	.	TRBJ2-3	TGCAGCGTTTCGGGGGGGACAGATATGCAGTATTTT	CSVSGGTDMQYF
.	TRBV9	.	TRBJ2-2	TGTGCCAGCAGCGCCTCAGGGGTTTGGTTCTCAGGGGAGCTGTTTTTT	CASSASGVWFSGELFF
few	TRBV4-1	.	TRBJ1-4	TGCGCCAGCAGCCAAGAGGACAAGGCCTTTGAAAAACTGTTTTTT	CASSQEDKAFEKLFF
.	TRBV29-1	.	TRBJ1-4	TGCAGCGCCCAAGACCGGGGAAGGGGTACAACTAATGAAAAACTGTTTTTT	CSAQDRGRGTTNEKLFF
.	TRBV5-1	.	TRBJ1-1	TGCGCCAGCAGCTTGGCAGTAGCAGGGGTTGTGAACACTGAAGCTTTCTTT	CASSLAVAGVVNTEAFF
.	TRBV7-2	.	TRBJ1-3	TGTGCCAGCAGCTTAGTGCGACAGGTCTCTGGAAACACCATATATTTT	CASSLVRQVSGNTIYF
once	TRBV10-3	TRBD1	TRBJ1-3	TGTGCCATCAGTGAGCCGGGACAGCTCTCTGGAAACACCATATATTTT	CAISEPGQLSGNTIYF
few	TRBV7-3	.	TRBJ2-2	TGTGCCAGCAGCTTTTCGTTCCCCGGGGAGCTGTTTTTT	CASSFSFPGELFF
.	TRBV6-5	TRBD1	TRBJ1-1	TGTGCCAGCAGTTACAGGACAGGCCTGGGGAACACTGAAGCTTTCTTT	CASSYRTGLGNTEAFF
.	TRBV6-1	TRBD2	TRBJ2-3	TGTGCCAGCAGTGACAGGGCGGGGGGGCTCACAGATACGCAGTATTTT	CASSDRAGGLTDTQYF
.	TRBV15	.	TRBJ1-2	TGTGCCACCAGCATATTTCCTACGAAGGGACCCTATGGCTACACCTTC	CATSIFPTKGPYGYTF
.	TRBV13	.	TRBJ2-5	TGTGCCAGCAGCCTAGACGGGACAAGGGGTGGAGAGACCCAGTACTTC	CASSLDGTRGGETQYF
.	TRBV16	.	TRBJ2-6	TGTGCCAGCATCCCTCGGGGGCTCGGGGCCAACGTCCTGACTTTC	CASIPRGLGANVLTF
.	TRBV10-3	TRBD1	TRBJ1-2	TGTGCCATCAGTGGGAACAGGGGTGGCTACACCTTC	CAISGNRGGYTF
few	TRBV5-6	TRBD1	TRBJ2-7	TGTGCCAGCAGTTTTTGGACAGGGGGTTACGAGCAGTACTTC	CASSFWTGGYEQYF
.	TRBV27	.	TRBJ2-7	TGTGCCAGCAGTTTAGGTGGCTCCTACGAGCAGTACTTC	CASSLGGSYEQYF
.	TRBV19	.	TRBJ2-7	TGTGCCAGTTCGCCGGGGATTCCCTACGAGCAGTACTTC	CASSPGIPYEQYF
.	TRBV9	.	TRBJ2-7	TGTGCCAGCAGCCCAGGGACAAGGGCCCCCTCCTACGAGCAGTACTTC	CASSPGTRAPSYEQYF
.	TRBV6-1	.	TRBJ2-7	TGTGCCAGCAGGGACCCCCGATACGAGCAGTACTTC	CASRDPRYEQYF
few	TRBV27	.	TRBJ1-1	TGTGCCAGCAGCAGGACATTGAACACTGAAGCTTTCTTT	CASSRTLNTEAFF
.	TRBV11-2	.	TRBJ2-7	TGTGCCAGCAGCCCAGAAGGGACATTCGCCCTAGCGATGCCGTACGAGCAGTACTTC	CASSPEGTFALAMPYEQYF
.	TRBV2	TRBD2	TRBJ2-5	TGTGCCAGCAGTCTTAGCGGGGTAGAGACCCAGTACTTC	CASSLSGVETQYF
.	TRBV5-1	TRBD2	TRBJ2-3	TGCGCCAGCAGCCTGACCGGGACTAGCGGGAATCCTATCACGCAGTATTTT	CASSLTGTSGNPITQYF
once	TRBV10-3	TRBD1	TRBJ2-1	TGTGCCATCAGGCCCCCCGACAGGGTTGAGCAGTTCTTC	CAIRPPDRVEQFF
few	TRBV6-6	.	TRBJ2-7	TGTGCCAGCAGTTATATTAGCGTTTACGAGCAGTACTTC	CASSYISVYEQYF
.	TRBV7-2	.	TRBJ2-7	TGTGCCAGCAGCCCAGAGGGGGGACGGAGCTCCTACGAGCAGTACTTC	CASSPEGGRSSYEQYF
few	TRBV11-2	.	TRBJ1-1	TGTGCCAGCAGCTTAGATCCGTACAGCCTCGAAGCTTTCTTT	CASSLDPYSLEAFF
.	TRBV6-1	.	TRBJ2-7	TGTGCCAGCAGCAATAAGAAGTACGAGCAGTACTTC	CASSNKKYEQYF
.	TRBV27	.	TRBJ2-2	TGTGCCAGCAGTTATAACGCTCCGGCGGTTGGGGGTTTTAACACCGGGGAGCTGTTTTTT	CASSYNAPAVGGFNTGELFF
many	TRBV29-1	.	TRBJ1-2	TGCAGCGTGTACTCCTTAAACTATGGCTACACCTTC	CSVYSLNYGYTF
.	TRBV27	.	TRBJ1-1	TGTGCCAGCAGTCCGGGGATTGGATCGAACACTGAAGCTTTCTTT	CASSPGIGSNTEAFF
.	TRBV2	TRBD2	TRBJ2-1	TGTGCCAGCAGTTTACTAGCGGGAGTCGCCCTATACAATGAGCAGTTCTTC	CASSLLAGVALYNEQFF
.	TRBV23-1	.	TRBJ1-5	TGCGCCAGCACTATTCGAGGGTGGCTCAATCAGCCCCAGCATTTT	CASTIRGWLNQPQHF
.	TRBV2	TRBD1	TRBJ2-5	TGTGCCAGCAAGGGGGCAGTCCTCCAGGAGACCCAGTACTTC	CASKGAVLQETQYF
.	TRBV19	TRBD2	TRBJ2-1	TGTGCCAGTAGTAGGGGACTACCGGGAGGGCAGTTCTTC	CASSRGLPGGQFF
few	TRBV9	.	TRBJ1-2	TGTGCCAGCAGCGTAGGCGGGGGAACTGGCTACACCTTC	CASSVGGGTGYTF
.	TRBV6-5	.	TRBJ1-3	TGTGCCAGCAGGGTAGGAGCTGGAAACACCATATATTTT	CASRVGAGNTIYF
once	TRBV19	TRBD1	TRBJ1-5	TGTGCCAGTAGTATATTTTGGGACAGGGACCAGCCCCAGCATTTT	CASSIFWDRDQPQHF
.	TRBV7-6	.	TRBJ2-1	TGTGCCAGCAGCTTAACTGCTATGGCGCCTGACAATGAGCAGTTCTTC	CASSLTAMAPDNEQFF
.	TRBV11-2	.	TRBJ1-1	TGTGCCAGCAGCTTAGATCGATGGCCTACTGAAGCTTTCTTT	CASSLDRWPTEAFF
.	TRBV5-1	.	TRBJ1-2	TGCGCCAGCAGCTACGACATGTTCGGACCCTATGGCTACACCTTC	CASSYDMFGPYGYTF